These 19 T cell receptor beta chains were sequenced from one sample in a study of shared clonotypes between healthy human individuals. Sequencing used immunoSEQ multiplex PCR; TCRdb keeps in-frame clones, though not all of them. The table has about 520,000 clones, approximately 94% seen once. Sequences were obtained from naive CD4+ T cells sorted from blood. The subset here: CD45RA+ positively selected. The receptor source for this set is a woman aged 25 to 39 in good health.

This chain joins TRBV7-9 and TRBJ1-2; 8 bases align to TRBD1. CDR1 and CDR2 (germline): SEHNR, FQNEAQ (reference sequence). There are 15 residues in the CDR3. With V trimmed by 5 bases and J by 6 bases, 11 bases remained unmatched. The CDR3 reads CASSASASGGNGYTF. The CDR3 DNA follows: TGTGCCAGCAGCGCCTCAGCTTCAGGGGGCAATGGCTACACCTTC. The whole variable domain, filled in from reference TRBV7-9 and TRBJ1-2, reads DTGVSQNPRHKITKRGQNVTFRCDPISEHNRLYWYRQTLGQGPEFLTYFQNEAQLEKSRLLSDRFSAERPKGSFSTLEIQRTEQGDSAMYLCASSASASGGNGYTFGSGTRLTVV.

The chain is built from TRBV27 and TRBJ1-5, with TRBD1 as a possible D gene (5 bases). The V gene lost 5 bases and the J gene lost 9 bases, with 20 bases spanning the gap. Looked up from germline, CDR1 is MNHEY and CDR2 is SMNVEV (reference sequence). The CDR3 has 15 amino acids. The CDR3 DNA follows: TGTGCCAGCAGTAGGGCCCCGGGGACCCACGGGCCCCAGCATTTT. Protein product: CASSRAPGTHGPQHF.

V and J are TRBV1 and TRBJ1-1. TRBV1 has pseudogene status. The CDR3 is made up of 13 amino acids. The CDR3 coding sequence is TGCACCAGCAGCCCCGGCGAGAACACTGAAGCTTTCTTT. Its translation is CTSSPGENTEAFF.

The chain recombines TRBV11-2 with TRBJ2-7, with 8 bases aligning to TRBD2. V shed 1 base and J 4 bases; nucleotides not matched to a gene: 6. The germline V gene encodes CDR1 SGHAT and CDR2 FQNNGV. The CDR3 is 15 residues long. The CDR3 sequence is CASSLVASGSYEQYF. Written as DNA, the CDR3 is TGTGCCAGCAGCTTAGTGGCCAGCGGGAGTTACGAGCAGTACTTC. Looking up the rest from reference TRBV11-2 and TRBJ2-7 gives the full variable domain: EAGVAQSPRYKIIEKRQSVAFWCNPISGHATLYWYQQILGQGPKLLIQFQNNGVVDDSQLPKDRFSAERLKGVDSTLKIQPAKLEDSAVYLCASSLVASGSYEQYFGPGTRLTVT.

This clone was observed a single time. Other DNA sequences in the same sample also yield this CDR3. This chain links TRBV7-2 with TRBJ2-2; 8 nucleotides match TRBD1. V dropped 5 bases and J dropped 4; count of bases not matched to a gene: 6. Germline CDR1 is SGHTA and CDR2 is FQGNSA. The CDR3 extends over 15 amino acids. The CDR3 spells CASSPQGAGTGELFF. CDR3 bases: TGTGCCAGCAGCCCGCAGGGGGCTGGCACCGGGGAGCTGTTTTTT.

Comment on this clone: A read error may produce the germline difference seen at one junction end. The chain employs TRBV15 and TRBJ1-2, with 9 bases aligning to TRBD1. From germline, CDR1 is LNHNV and CDR2 YYDKDF (reference sequence). This CDR3 is 12 amino acids long. CDR3 amino acids: CATSRGGQGSTF. The DNA of the CDR3 is TGTGCCACCAGCAGAGGGGGACAGGGCTCCACCTTC.

This sequence joins TRBV6-4 and TRBJ1-4; D not certain. CDR1 is MRHNA, CDR2 SNTAGT, per germline. V was pared by 3 bases and J by 6 bases, with 14 bases between. CDR3 length equals 15 residues. Here the CDR3 DNA reads TGTGCCAGCAGTGAAACGGACTCCCTATATGAAAAACTGTTTTTT. Translation gives CASSETDSLYEKLFF.

V gene TRBV29-1 combines with J gene TRBJ2-2, with 14 bases that match TRBD2. Trimming removed 5 bases from V and 1 base from J; junction bases left unmatched: 6. CDR1 is SQVTM and CDR2 is ANQGSEA in the germline V gene. The CDR3 totals 17 residues. CDR3 in DNA: TGCAGCGTTCCGGGACTAGCGGGAGACTTGAACACCGGGGAGCTGTTTTTT. This codes for CSVPGLAGDLNTGELFF.

The gene calls are TRBV7-9 and TRBJ2-5; 9 bases are a match to TRBD1. Germline-derived CDR1 and CDR2 are SEHNR and FQNEAQ (reference sequence). The CDR3 consists of 14 residues. The junction had 3 bases not matched to a gene; V was cut back by 3 bases and J by 4 bases. The CDR3 sequence: CASSFGTGPETQYF. DNA of the CDR3: TGTGCCAGCAGCTTCGGGACAGGGCCAGAGACCCAGTACTTC.

This clone has only one observation. The chain links TRBV5-4 to TRBJ2-5; 7 nucleotides match TRBD1. There are 16 residues in the CDR3. The germline V gene has CDR1 SGHNT and CDR2 YYREEE (reference sequence). Germline trimming cut 4 bases from V and 1 base from J; bases unmatched to any gene: 10. This CDR3 is CASSKGQEIFQETQYF. Here the CDR3 DNA reads TGTGCCAGCAGCAAAGGACAGGAGATCTTCCAAGAGACCCAGTACTTC.

Of note for this clone: The CDR3 does not close with the conserved phenylalanine or tryptophan, likely indicating a read error. The chain is built from TRBV5-1 and TRBJ2-7; D is unclear. There are 11 residues in the CDR3. Germline-derived CDR1 and CDR2 are SGHRS and YFSETQ. Trimming removed 3 bases from V and 0 bases from J, with 1 base in between. In DNA form, the CDR3 reads TGCGCCAGCAGCTACTCCTACGAGCAGTACCTC. The encoded protein is CASSYSYEQYL.

This chain uses TRBV28 with TRBJ2-7; TRBD1 matches 7 bases. Germline assignment: CDR1 MDHEN and CDR2 SYDVKM. V lost 1 base and J lost 6; bases outside the gene matches: 6. The length of the CDR3 is 14 residues. This CDR3 reads CASSLSDRDSEQYF. As DNA, the CDR3 is TGTGCCAGCAGTTTATCGGACCGGGACAGCGAGCAGTACTTC.

This clone was seen just once. V and J are TRBV15 and TRBJ1-2; D is unclear. Trimming removed 0 bases at V and 7 bases at J, with 12 bases between. The germline CDR1 and CDR2 sequences are LNHNV and YYDKDF (reference sequence). There are 14 residues in the CDR3. Here the CDR3 reads CATSRDGRPGGYTF. The CDR3 DNA reads as TGTGCCACCAGCAGAGATGGGCGCCCGGGTGGCTACACCTTC. Using reference TRBV15 and TRBJ1-2 for the parts outside the CDR3, the full variable domain is DAMVIQNPRYQVTQFGKPVTLSCSQTLNHNVMYWYQQKSSQAPKLLFHYYDKDFNNEADTPDNFQSRRPNTSFCFLDIRSPGLGDTAMYLCATSRDGRPGGYTFGSGTRLTVV.

Only one count was recorded for this clone. The same CDR3 arises from other DNA sequences in this sample as well. The genes are TRBV7-9 and TRBJ1-5; no definite D call. The CDR3 totals 13 residues. Trimming took 5 bases from V and 0 from J, leaving 5 bases between them. Germline V lookup: CDR1 SEHNR, CDR2 FQNEAQ (reference sequence). CDR3 protein: CASSPDSNQPQHF. CDR3 nucleotides: TGTGCCAGCAGCCCAGATAGCAATCAGCCCCAGCATTTT.

J is TRBJ1-5 and V is TRBV4-1, with TRBD1 as a possible D gene (5 bases). The CDR3 sequence is 16 residues long. Germline CDR1 MGHRA, CDR2 YSYEKL. V lost 1 base and J lost 4, with 14 bases in between. The DNA for the CDR3 is TGCGCCAGCAGCCAAGGGGGGAGGGGACTGAATCAGCCCCAGCATTTT. Translated: CASSQGGRGLNQPQHF.

V gene TRBV11-1 combines with J gene TRBJ1-1; D is possibly TRBD1 (5 bases). The ends were cut back, 4 bases at V and 1 base at J, with 19 bases in the middle. Germline CDR1 is SGHAT and CDR2 is FQDESV (reference sequence). CDR3 length: 17 residues. The chain's CDR3 is CASSSSSWDAKNTEAFF. CDR3 coding DNA: TGTGCCAGCAGCTCTTCCAGCTGGGACGCTAAGAACACTGAAGCTTTCTTT.

This rearrangement joins TRBV28 to TRBJ2-7, with D tentatively TRBD1 (6 bases). Germline V gene sequence: CDR1 MDHEN, CDR2 SYDVKM. With 6 bases removed from V and 4 bases from J, the gap between germline ends came to 16 bases. This CDR3 has 14 amino acids. The CDR3 nucleotides read TGTGCCAGCAGCTCGGGACAATATCTTTACGAGCAGTACTTC. Translating it yields CASSSGQYLYEQYF.

V usage is TRBV6-1 and J usage is TRBJ2-2; 7 nucleotides match TRBD2. CDR3 size: 15 residues. CDR1 is MNHNS and CDR2 is SASEGT in the germline V gene. Germline trimming cut 7 bases from V and 3 bases from J; bases unmatched to any gene: 8. The CDR3: CASTNFGGYTGELFF. CDR3 DNA: TGTGCCAGCACTAATTTCGGGGGGTACACCGGGGAGCTGTTTTTT.

This chain connects TRBV9 to TRBJ1-3; TRBD1 might be the D (5 bases). V lost 1 base to trimming and J lost 0 bases, with 8 bases between them. The CDR3 is 15 residues long. Germline assignment: CDR1 SGDLS and CDR2 YYNGEE. CDR3 coding DNA: TGTGCCAGCAGCGTACAGGGAAGCTCTGGAAACACCATATATTTT. This encodes CASSVQGSSGNTIYF.